Listed below are T cell receptor beta chains from one sample, sequenced in a study of blood T cell repertoires in COVID-19. Measured with immunoSEQ multiplex PCR; TCRdb has only the in-frame clones, and not every one. The sample records under 350,000 clones, around 90% being singletons. The sequenced sample was PBMCs or T cells enriched from blood (not recorded which). The receptors shown here come from a woman between 35 and 50 years old who had recovered from COVID-19. Both conserved end residues are part of each CDR3. D genes are given only for firm matches. A row's size may be missing; if present it is once, few, many or a size class.

CDR3aa | CDR3nt | v_gene | d_gene | abundance | j_gene
CASSRGGVGNEQFF | TGTGCCAGCAGTCGAGGGGGGGTAGGCAATGAGCAGTTCTTC | TRBV2 | . | . | TRBJ2-1
CASSFGTTKYEQYF | TGTGCCAGTAGCTTTGGGACAACTAAATACGAGCAGTACTTC | TRBV19 | . | few | TRBJ2-7
CASALRGTMNTEAFF | TGTGCCAGCGCCTTACGAGGCACAATGAACACTGAAGCTTTCTTT | TRBV2 | . | once | TRBJ1-1
CASSPGWTNEKLFF | TGTGCCAGCTCACCCGGGTGGACTAATGAAAAACTGTTTTTT | TRBV18 | . | . | TRBJ1-4
CASTPWGQGNQPQHF | TGTGCCAGTACCCCATGGGGCCAGGGAAATCAGCCCCAGCATTTT | TRBV19 | . | . | TRBJ1-5
CASSLGQGEVTYEQYF | TGCGCCAGCAGCTTGGGACAGGGGGAAGTAACCTACGAGCAGTACTTC | TRBV5-1 | TRBD1 | . | TRBJ2-7
CASSHPDRDEAFF | TGCGCCAGCAGCCATCCTGACAGGGATGAAGCTTTCTTT | TRBV4-1 | TRBD1 | . | TRBJ1-1
CSVGAGGGNGYTF | TGCAGCGTTGGCGCAGGGGGCGGGAATGGCTACACCTTC | TRBV29-1 | TRBD1 | . | TRBJ1-2
CASSSPGTGASGEQYF | TGTGCCAGCAGCTCGCCCGGGACAGGGGCCTCGGGGGAGCAGTACTTC | TRBV7-2 | TRBD1 | . | TRBJ2-7
CASSLAQGSPLHF | TGTGCCAGCAGCTTAGCGCAGGGATCACCCCTCCACTTT | TRBV7-6 | . | . | TRBJ1-6
CASSLTGVSPLHF | TGTGCCAGCAGCTTAACAGGCGTTTCACCCCTCCACTTT | TRBV7-9 | . | . | TRBJ1-6
CSARDREWQYF | TGCAGTGCTAGGGACCGGGAATGGCAGTACTTC | TRBV20-1 | . | . | TRBJ2-7
CASSRYSGGGNTDTQYF | TGTGCCAGCAGCCGGTATAGCGGGGGGGGAAACACAGATACGCAGTATTTT | TRBV4-2 | TRBD2 | . | TRBJ2-3
CSASLMTNEKLFF | TGCAGTGCTAGTCTTATGACTAATGAAAAACTGTTTTTT | TRBV20-1 | . | once | TRBJ1-4
CATSRNANTGELFF | TGTGCCACCAGCCGTAATGCGAACACCGGGGAGCTGTTTTTT | TRBV24-1 | . | . | TRBJ2-2
CASRTSGRGNEQYF | TGCGCCTCACGAACTAGCGGGAGAGGGAACGAGCAGTACTTC | TRBV5-1 | TRBD2 | . | TRBJ2-7
CASSQAYSNQPQHF | TGCGCCAGCAGCCAAGCTTATAGCAATCAGCCCCAGCATTTT | TRBV4-1 | . | . | TRBJ1-5
CASSPGLGEKLFF | TGTGCCAGCTCACCGGGCCTGGGTGAAAAACTGTTTTTT | TRBV18 | . | . | TRBJ1-4
CASSLATANTEAFF | TGCGCCAGCAGCTTGGCCACAGCTAACACTGAAGCTTTCTTT | TRBV5-1 | . | . | TRBJ1-1
CASSSSGAGTDTQYF | TGCGCCAGCAGCTCGAGCGGGGCGGGCACAGATACGCAGTATTTT | TRBV5-1 | TRBD2 | once | TRBJ2-3
CASRPTGEKLFF | TGTGCCAGCAGGCCCACCGGTGAAAAACTGTTTTTT | TRBV7-9 | . | . | TRBJ1-4
CASSDEATGIYKAFF | TGCGCCAGCAGTGATGAGGCCACGGGGATTTATAAAGCTTTCTTT | TRBV10-2 | . | . | TRBJ1-1
CASSVNGGRENIQYF | TGTGCCAGCAGCGTAAACGGGGGAAGGGAAAACATTCAGTACTTC | TRBV9 | . | . | TRBJ2-4
CASSAQGAHEKLFF | TGTGCCAGCAGCGCACAGGGGGCGCACGAAAAACTGTTTTTT | TRBV9 | TRBD1 | . | TRBJ1-4
CASSFYRSSTDTQYF | TGCGCCAGCAGCTTCTATAGATCCAGCACAGATACGCAGTATTTT | TRBV5-1 | . | . | TRBJ2-3
CALQNSGGAGETQYF | TGTGCCTTACAAAATAGCGGGGGGGCCGGTGAGACCCAGTACTTC | TRBV30 | TRBD2 | . | TRBJ2-5
CASSFGGVSNEQFF | TGCGCCAGCAGCTTCGGCGGGGTTAGCAATGAGCAGTTCTTC | TRBV5-1 | . | . | TRBJ2-1
CASSSDGPRDEQYF | TGTGCCAGCAGTTCGGACGGACCGCGGGACGAGCAGTACTTC | TRBV2 | . | . | TRBJ2-7
CASSDQVGDTEAFF | TGTGCCAGCAGCGATCAGGTCGGGGACACTGAAGCTTTCTTT | TRBV9 | . | . | TRBJ1-1
CASSKRRNLNEKLFF | TGTGCCAGCAGCAAGCGACGGAACCTTAATGAAAAACTGTTTTTT | TRBV3-1/TRBV3-2 | . | . | TRBJ1-4
CASSVDDRATGELFF | TGTGCCAGCAGCGTAGATGACAGGGCCACCGGGGAGCTGTTTTTT | TRBV11-2 | TRBD1 | . | TRBJ2-2
CATTDSLGTEAFF | TGTGCCACGACCGACAGCCTGGGGACTGAAGCTTTCTTT | TRBV6-5 | . | . | TRBJ1-1
CASSSGQARTDTQYF | TGTGCCAGCAGCTCCGGACAGGCCCGCACAGATACGCAGTATTTT | TRBV11-2 | TRBD1 | . | TRBJ2-3
CASNPQGDTEAFF | TGTGCCAGCAACCCACAGGGGGACACTGAAGCTTTCTTT | TRBV6-5 | TRBD1 | . | TRBJ1-1
CASSMTVAASYNEQFF | TGTGCCAGTAGTATGACTGTCGCCGCGAGCTACAATGAGCAGTTCTTC | TRBV19 | . | . | TRBJ2-1
CASPGRRGDMNTEAFF | TGTGCCAGCCCGGGCCGACGGGGGGATATGAACACTGAAGCTTTCTTT | TRBV11-3 | . | . | TRBJ1-1
CASSSTPLSGNTIYF | TGTGCCAGCAGCTCGACTCCCCTCTCGGGAAACACCATATATTTT | TRBV3-1/TRBV3-2 | . | . | TRBJ1-3
CASSPSAGVGDTQYF | TGTGCCAGCTCCCCTTCGGCGGGGGTTGGAGATACGCAGTATTTT | TRBV18 | TRBD2 | . | TRBJ2-3
CASSLAVPDGYTF | TGTGCCAGCAGCTTGGCCGTCCCTGATGGCTACACCTTC | TRBV5-6 | . | once | TRBJ1-2
CASSTLNPGTGIDTDTQYF | TGTGCCAGTAGTACCCTCAATCCGGGAACGGGAATAGACACAGATACGCAGTATTTT | TRBV19 | . | . | TRBJ2-3
CASSELGLATYQETQYF | TGCGCCAGCAGTGAATTGGGACTAGCGACGTACCAAGAGACCCAGTACTTC | TRBV10-2 | TRBD2 | . | TRBJ2-5
CASNVRGRPMNTEAFF | TGCGCCAGCAATGTCAGGGGACGACCAATGAACACTGAAGCTTTCTTT | TRBV10-1 | . | . | TRBJ1-1
CASSLATANTEAFF | TGTGCCAGCAGCTTAGCGACAGCGAACACTGAAGCTTTCTTT | TRBV7-9 | . | . | TRBJ1-1
CASSQDAQGQGFWSPLHF | TGTGCCAGCAGCCAAGATGCCCAAGGACAGGGGTTTTGGTCACCCCTCCACTTT | TRBV4-2 | TRBD1 | few | TRBJ1-6
CASNPVRGSGYTF | TGTGCCAGCAACCCGGTGAGGGGGAGTGGCTACACCTTC | TRBV5-6 | . | . | TRBJ1-2